The entry below gives a single T cell receptor beta chain sequence along with its context. The table came from immunoSEQ multiplex PCR; TCRdb's copy has only in-frame clones and leaves some out. The data contain fewer than 80,000 clones, 88% of them seen just once; the ten biggest clones take up approximately 10%. The record originates from a study of blood T cell repertoires in COVID-19. V gave up 5 bases and J gave up 3 bases; unmatched junction bases: 2. The CDR3 is 13 residues long. The chain combines TRBV12-3 or TRBV12-4 with TRBJ2-7, with 9 nucleotides matching TRBD1. The TCR comes from a human donor in a cohort sampled during active COVID-19. Sequencing was carried out using peripheral blood. Here the CDR3 DNA reads TGTGCCAGCAGTGGGACAGGGAACTACGAGCAGTACTTC. Encoded protein: CASSGTGNYEQYF.